The source of this T cell receptor beta chain is a study of shared clonotypes between healthy human individuals. Findings and limits, study-wide: Estimated richness values were generally larger in naive subsets than in memory subsets.

Nashville, Tennessee was home to all donors, each a Caucasian adult. Naive CD45RA+ and memory CD45RA-negative subsets were split from CD4+ cells. Comment on this clone: The target antigen is unknown. The sample carries other DNA sequences with the same CDR3.

The CDR3 has 15 residues. CDR1 and CDR2 (germline): SGDLS, YYNGEE. Trimming left V 0 bases short and J 2 bases short, with 9 bases between. In the original workflow: Sequence data from immunoSEQ were junction-only and lacked quality scores; consequently, filtering differed. TCRdb's copy holds only in-frame clones and misses some; the assay was immunoSEQ multiplex PCR. That table gives V, J and clone size, and the DNA gave D and trimming. The sample lists approximately 1.5 million clones, approximately 98% seen once, with about 0.42% in the top ten. The source of this sequence is a young man in good health. The V and J genes are TRBV9 and TRBJ2-1; D might be TRBD1 (5 bases). Material: naive CD4+ T cells sorted from blood. Subset indicated: CD45RA+ positively selected. CDR3 coding DNA: TGTGCCAGCAGCGTAGTAGGGGATCCCTACAATGAGCAGTTCTTC. As protein: CASSVVGDPYNEQFF.